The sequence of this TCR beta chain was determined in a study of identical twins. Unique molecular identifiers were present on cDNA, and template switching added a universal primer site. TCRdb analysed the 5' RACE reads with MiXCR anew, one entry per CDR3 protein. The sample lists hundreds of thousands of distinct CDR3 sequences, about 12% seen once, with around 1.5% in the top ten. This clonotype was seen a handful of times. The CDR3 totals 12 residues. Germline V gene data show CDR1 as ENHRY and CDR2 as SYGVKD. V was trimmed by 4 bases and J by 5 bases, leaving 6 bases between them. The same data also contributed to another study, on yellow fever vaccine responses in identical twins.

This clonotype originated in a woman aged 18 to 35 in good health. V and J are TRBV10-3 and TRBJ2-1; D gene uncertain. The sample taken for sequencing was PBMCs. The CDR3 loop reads CAISVRDNEQFF. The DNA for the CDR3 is TGTGCCATCAGTGTCCGGGACAATGAGCAGTTCTTC.